The clone carrying this T cell receptor (beta chain) was found a few times. Per germline, CDR1 MDHEN and CDR2 SYDVKM. V lost 6 bases and J 3 bases, leaving 14 bases between the germline ends. The CDR3 length is 14 residues. This sample was taken from a study of blood T cell repertoires in COVID-19. Overall study context: Collection of acute and convalescent COVID-19 samples took place in the United States, Italy and Spain. From T cells, B-cell-depleted T cells, or PBMCs came the material, which was cDNA or gDNA.

In the original processing: Amplification of reference gene primers was used by the study to estimate nucleated cell counts. Sequencing was performed with immunoSEQ multiplex PCR; in TCRdb, only in-frame clones are kept and a portion is missing. V and J calls and clone size are as listed in that table; D and trimming were resolved from the DNA. Among about 150,000 clones listed, roughly 84% were seen once. Participant-given clinical history determined each cohort assignment. The sequencing sample was made of PBMCs or T cells enriched from blood (not recorded which). This receptor was identified in a woman aged 45-59 years who had been exposed to COVID-19. The chain combines TRBV28 with TRBJ1-2, with TRBD1 as a possible D gene (6 bases). CDR3: CASRTGGFDYGYTF. The CDR3 DNA follows: TGTGCCAGCAGGACTGGGGGCTTCGACTATGGCTACACCTTC.